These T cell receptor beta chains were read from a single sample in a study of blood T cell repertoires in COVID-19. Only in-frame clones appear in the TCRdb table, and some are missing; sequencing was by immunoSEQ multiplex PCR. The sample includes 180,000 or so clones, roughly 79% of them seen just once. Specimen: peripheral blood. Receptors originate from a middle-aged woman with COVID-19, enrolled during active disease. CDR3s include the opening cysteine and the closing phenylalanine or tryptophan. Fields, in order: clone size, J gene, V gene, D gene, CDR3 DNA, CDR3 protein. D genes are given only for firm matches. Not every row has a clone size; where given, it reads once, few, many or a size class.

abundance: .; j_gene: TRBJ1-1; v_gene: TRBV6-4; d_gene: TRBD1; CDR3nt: TGTGCCAGCAGGAGGGACAGTTCTACTGAAGCTTTCTTT; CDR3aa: CASRRDSSTEAFF
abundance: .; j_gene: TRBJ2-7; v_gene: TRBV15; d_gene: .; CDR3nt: TGTGCCACCCGTTTTGAGCGGGCAGCCTCCTACGAGCAGTACTTC; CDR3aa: CATRFERAASYEQYF
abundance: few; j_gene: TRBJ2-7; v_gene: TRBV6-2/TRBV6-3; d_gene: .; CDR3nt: TGTGCCAGCAGTTACCCACTAAATGACGAGGAGCAGTACTTC; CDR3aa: CASSYPLNDEEQYF
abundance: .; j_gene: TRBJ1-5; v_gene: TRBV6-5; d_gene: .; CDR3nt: TGTGCCAGCAGTTCGGGACAAACTAGCAATCAGCCCCAGCATTTT; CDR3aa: CASSSGQTSNQPQHF
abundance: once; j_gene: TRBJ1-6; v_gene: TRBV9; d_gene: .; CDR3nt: TGTGCCAGCAGCGTAGGCGCCTATAATTCACCCCTCCACTTT; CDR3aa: CASSVGAYNSPLHF
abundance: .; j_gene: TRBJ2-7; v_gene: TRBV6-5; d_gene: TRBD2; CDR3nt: TGTGCCAGCAGTCGCGAGCGGGGAACCTACGAGCAGTACTTC; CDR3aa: CASSRERGTYEQYF
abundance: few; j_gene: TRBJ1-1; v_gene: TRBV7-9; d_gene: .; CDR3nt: TGTGCCAGCAGACGAGGCCCTGAAGCTTTCTTT; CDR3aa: CASRRGPEAFF
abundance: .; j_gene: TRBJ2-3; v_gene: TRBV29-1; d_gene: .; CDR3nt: TGCAGCTACCCTAGCCTTCCGCCAGATACGCAGTATTTT; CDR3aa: CSYPSLPPDTQYF
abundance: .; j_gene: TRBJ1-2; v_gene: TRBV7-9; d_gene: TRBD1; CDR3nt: TGTGCCAGCAGGGTCGGACAGGGACATGGCTACACCTTC; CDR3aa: CASRVGQGHGYTF
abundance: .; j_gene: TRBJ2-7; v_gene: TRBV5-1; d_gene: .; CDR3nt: TGCGCCAGCAGAGGAGGTACCTACGAGCAGTACTTC; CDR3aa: CASRGGTYEQYF
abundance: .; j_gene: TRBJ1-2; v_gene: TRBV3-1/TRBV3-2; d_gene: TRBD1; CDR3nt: TGTGCCAGCAGCCAAGAGACAGGGTTTTACTCTCATGGCTACACCTTC; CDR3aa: CASSQETGFYSHGYTF
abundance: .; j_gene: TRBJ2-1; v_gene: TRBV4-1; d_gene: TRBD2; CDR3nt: TGCGCCAGCTCTCCCGGCCAGGGCCCTACTAGCGGGAGGGCCGGGCAGTTCTTC; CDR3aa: CASSPGQGPTSGRAGQFF
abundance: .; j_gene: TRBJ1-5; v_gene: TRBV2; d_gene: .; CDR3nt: TGTGCCAGCAGTCCCTCTAGCAATCAGCCCCAGCATTTT; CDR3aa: CASSPSSNQPQHF